Listed below are T cell receptor beta chains from one sample, sequenced in a study of T cell repertoires in cytomegalovirus infection. Their cognate antigens are unknown. TCRdb re-analysed the reads in MiXCR, keeping a single row per CDR3 protein. The sample holds some 480,000 distinct CDR3 sequences; around 30% are singletons and the top ten take 15% to 20%. The specimen was cultured PBMCs, collected from culture after CMV antigen stimulation. The receptors stem from a human donor in good health (CMV status not recorded). Some clones in this sample may be carry-over from other donors' samples. CDR3s leave out the opening cysteine and the closing phenylalanine or tryptophan.

CDR3	J	V
ASSLKGQYTEAF	TRBJ1-1	TRBV27
ASSISPSKAYSNQPQH	TRBJ1-5	TRBV19
ASSQDRTGTGYEQY	TRBJ2-7	TRBV4-3
ASSHLGLAGGPPDTQY	TRBJ2-3	TRBV28
ASSRAGVDTQY	TRBJ2-3	TRBV5-1
ASSLFSWRDEYAYEQY	TRBJ2-7	TRBV28
ASSQERSSTDTQY	TRBJ2-3	TRBV7-3
ASKEYSTDTQY	TRBJ2-3	TRBV2
ASSSGSMNQPQH	TRBJ1-5	TRBV7-9
ASIPREASTDTQY	TRBJ2-3	TRBV6-6
ASSQDRDRYGYT	TRBJ1-2	TRBV7-2
ASSDQGSTDTQY	TRBJ2-3	TRBV6-4
ASSLVASGITGELF	TRBJ2-2	TRBV7-8
ASSQFAGEYEQY	TRBJ2-7	TRBV3-1